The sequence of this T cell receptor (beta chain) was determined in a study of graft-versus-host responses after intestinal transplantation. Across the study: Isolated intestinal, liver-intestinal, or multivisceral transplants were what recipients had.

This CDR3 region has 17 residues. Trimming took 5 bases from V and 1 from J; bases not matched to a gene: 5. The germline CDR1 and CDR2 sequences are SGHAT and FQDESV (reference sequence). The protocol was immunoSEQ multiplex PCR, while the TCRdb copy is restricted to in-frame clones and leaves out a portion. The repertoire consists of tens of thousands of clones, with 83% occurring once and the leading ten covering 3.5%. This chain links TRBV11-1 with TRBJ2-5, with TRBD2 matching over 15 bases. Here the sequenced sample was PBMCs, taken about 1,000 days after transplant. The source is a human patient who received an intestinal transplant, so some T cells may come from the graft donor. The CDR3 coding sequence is TGTGCCAGCAGCCCCGGGACTAGCGGGGGGTTCCAAGAGACCCAGTACTTC. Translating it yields CASSPGTSGGFQETQYF.